Following are 22 T cell receptor beta chains from one sample sequenced in a study of shared clonotypes between healthy human individuals. Sequencing was performed with immunoSEQ multiplex PCR; in TCRdb, only in-frame clones are kept and a portion is missing. The data contain around 510,000 clones, 95% to 97% of them singletons. The sample was naive CD4+ T cells sorted from blood. The sample's subset: CD45RA+ positively selected. The receptor source for this set is a woman aged 25 to 39 in good health.

CDR3 DNA sequence: TGTGCCAGCAGCCCCGGGCAGGCTGGCGTCTACGAGCAGTACTTC. It translates to CASSPGQAGVYEQYF. The chain combines TRBV28 with TRBJ2-7; no clear D gene. V was trimmed by 6 bases and J by 3 bases, leaving 18 bases between them. The CDR3 is 15 amino acids. Germline CDR1 and CDR2: MDHEN and SYDVKM.

The rearrangement joins TRBV28 to TRBJ2-5; 12 nucleotides match TRBD2. Gene TRBJ2-7 matches the end of the DNA better, so the J call may be wrong. The germline V gene has CDR1 MDHEN and CDR2 SYDVKM. The CDR3 totals 15 residues. In DNA form, the CDR3 reads TGTGCCAGCAGCCCTGGACTAGCGGGGCCTTACGAGCAGTACTTC. Its protein is CASSPGLAGPYEQYF.

This CDR3 reads CASSGEGGETQYF. For the CDR3, the DNA is TGTGCCAGCAGCGGTGAGGGTGGAGAGACCCAGTACTTC. The chain links TRBV9 to TRBJ2-5, with a tentative D call TRBD2 (5 bases). This CDR3 contains 13 residues. V lost 3 bases and J 4 bases, leaving 10 bases between the germline ends. CDR1 is SGDLS and CDR2 is YYNGEE in the germline V gene.

This rearrangement joins TRBV7-2 to TRBJ1-2, with TRBD1 matching over 9 bases. This CDR3 spans 15 amino acids. Germline values: CDR1 SGHTA, CDR2 FQGNSA. With 3 bases clipped from V and 5 bases from J, the junction kept 7 bases outside the gene matches. The CDR3 loop reads CASSFYRGRSYGYTF. The CDR3, as DNA: TGTGCCAGCAGCTTTTACAGGGGGCGATCGTATGGCTACACCTTC.

The V and J genes are TRBV18 and TRBJ2-3; D may correspond to TRBD1 or TRBD2 (5 bases each). CDR1 and CDR2 from the germline V gene are KGHSH and LQKENI. CDR3 length: 13 amino acids. V was clipped by 6 bases and J by 2 bases, with 9 bases between them. CDR3 loop: CASSWDATDTQYF. Written as DNA, the CDR3 is TGTGCCAGCTCGTGGGACGCCACAGATACGCAGTATTTT. The whole variable domain, filled in from reference TRBV18 and TRBJ2-3, reads NAGVMQNPRHLVRRRGQEARLRCSPMKGHSHVYWYRQLPEEGLKFMVYLQKENIIDESGMPKERFSAEFPKEGPSILRIQQVVRGDSAAYFCASSWDATDTQYFGPGTRLTVL.

This sequence joins TRBV25-1 and TRBJ2-7; D unclear. CDR3 size: 15 residues. Germline V gene data show CDR1 as MGHDK and CDR2 as SYGVNS. The V end lost 7 bases, the J end lost 2 bases, and 18 bases lay between the germline ends. CDR3 loop: CASIPGALGPYEQYF. CDR3 sequence (DNA): TGTGCCAGCATCCCCGGAGCCCTCGGGCCCTACGAGCAGTACTTC.

CDR3 sequence: CASSPRDKMNTEAFF. CDR3 bases: TGTGCCAGTAGTCCTAGGGACAAGATGAACACTGAAGCTTTCTTT. This chain links TRBV19 with TRBJ1-1; TRBD1 is a possible D gene (6 bases). V gave up 5 bases and J gave up 0 bases, with 13 bases separating them. CDR1 and CDR2 (germline): LNHDA, SQIVND (reference sequence). CDR3 length: 15 residues.

This chain uses TRBV29-1 with TRBJ1-5; no definite D call. This CDR3 spans 13 amino acids. Deletions cut 5 bases from V and 2 bases from J, with 10 bases between. The V gene's germline CDR1 is SQVTM and CDR2 ANQGSEA. The CDR3 nucleotides are TGCAGCGTTCGGGGATCGGGCAATCAGCCCCAGCATTTT. Protein sequence: CSVRGSGNQPQHF. Drawing the rest from reference TRBV29-1 and TRBJ1-5, the complete variable domain is SAVISQKPSRDICQRGTSLTIQCQVDSQVTMMFWYRQQPGQSLTLIATANQGSEATYESGFVIDKFPISRPNLTFSTLTVSNMSPEDSSIYLCSVRGSGNQPQHFGDGTRLSIL.

This clone came up once. The CDR3 DNA reads TGTGCCAGCAGTTCGCCCGCGGTTCCCCCGGGTGCTGAGCAGTTCTTC. The encoded protein is CASSSPAVPPGAEQFF. The chain links TRBV28 to TRBJ2-1; D uncertain. The germline gives CDR1 MDHEN, CDR2 SYDVKM. Trimming removed 4 bases at V and 9 bases at J, with 22 bases between. The CDR3 spans 16 residues.

J is TRBJ2-2 and V is TRBV28; 11 bases fit TRBD2. The CDR3 is 19 residues long. V lost 5 bases to trimming and J lost 1 base; unmatched junction nucleotides: 12. Germline values: CDR1 MDHEN, CDR2 SYDVKM. CDR3 nucleotide sequence: TGTGCCAGCAGTCCATACTCTCGGACTAGCGGGCAGAACACCGGGGAGCTGTTTTTT. Its protein is CASSPYSRTSGQNTGELFF. Variable domain in full (rest from reference TRBV28 and TRBJ2-2): DVKVTQSSRYLVKRTGEKVFLECVQDMDHENMFWYRQDPGLGLRLIYFSYDVKMKEKGDIPEGYSVSREKKERFSLILESASTNQTSMYLCASSPYSRTSGQNTGELFFGEGSRLTVL.

J is TRBJ2-7 and V is TRBV9; D not resolved. The CDR3 runs to 13 residues. Germline V gives CDR1 SGDLS, CDR2 YYNGEE. V was cut by 5 bases and J by 6 bases, with 15 bases left in between. CDR3 sequence reads: CASSRLAGSEQYF. The CDR3 coding sequence is TGTGCCAGCAGTAGACTGGCAGGTTCCGAGCAGTACTTC.

The V gene is TRBV18, the J gene TRBJ2-3, with D possibly being TRBD1 or TRBD2 (5 bases each). The CDR3 extends over 17 amino acids. Germline CDR1 reads KGHSH; CDR2 reads LQKENI. The ends were cut back, 0 bases at V and 0 bases at J, with 13 bases in the middle. CDR3 sequence (DNA): TGTGCCAGCTCACCACCGATTGCAGGGACCAGCACAGATACGCAGTATTTT. Encoded protein: CASSPPIAGTSTDTQYF.

The V and J genes are TRBV11-3 and TRBJ1-2, with D possibly TRBD1 on 5 matching bases. Germline V gives CDR1 SGHNT, CDR2 YENEEA. V was clipped by 1 base and J by 2 bases, with 11 bases between them. CDR3 length equals 15 residues. CDR3 sequence (DNA): TGTGCCAGCAGCTTAGCCTCCGGGGACAACTATGGCTACACCTTC. Protein product: CASSLASGDNYGYTF. The variable domain in full, completed from reference TRBV11-3 and TRBJ1-2, reads EAGVVQSPRYKIIEKKQPVAFWCNPISGHNTLYWYLQNLGQGPELLIRYENEEAVDDSQLPKDRFSAERLKGVDSTLKIQPAELGDSAVYLCASSLASGDNYGYTFGSGTRLTVV.

V is TRBV28 and J is TRBJ2-1; 8 bases fit TRBD1. Germline CDR1 MDHEN, CDR2 SYDVKM. V shed 2 bases and J 5 bases; nucleotides not matched to a gene: 8. The CDR3 has 16 amino acids. In DNA form, the CDR3 reads TGTGCCAGCAGTTTAATTCAGGGGGCGTCCCACAATGAGCAGTTCTTC. It yields the protein CASSLIQGASHNEQFF.

The rearrangement uses TRBV28 and TRBJ2-5, with TRBD2 identical over 9 bases. The CDR3 totals 15 residues. The ends lost 4 bases at V and 5 bases at J; junction bases unmatched: 8. Germline V CDR1 and CDR2: MDHEN, SYDVKM. The CDR3 DNA reads as TGTGCCAGCAGTTCCCCGGCGGGAGGGAGGGAGACCCAGTACTTC. This translates into CASSSPAGGRETQYF.

This clone was seen only once. The chain joins TRBV27 to TRBJ1-5, with D tentatively TRBD1 (5 bases). CDR3 length: 20 residues. The V and J ends lost 4 bases and 3 bases respectively, with 28 bases between them. Germline CDR1 and CDR2: MNHEY and SMNVEV (reference sequence). This CDR3 reads CASSSRALNRGPNPNQPQHF. The CDR3, as DNA: TGTGCCAGCAGTTCCAGGGCCCTCAACAGAGGACCAAACCCCAATCAGCCCCAGCATTTT.

The chain links TRBV6-4 to TRBJ2-1; 9 bases agree with TRBD2. Germline V gene data show CDR1 as MRHNA and CDR2 as SNTAGT. CDR3 length: 15 residues. Trimming took 3 bases from V and 4 from J; bases not matched to a gene: 4. CDR3 DNA sequence: TGTGCCAGCAGTGAGGGCGGGAGGGCTTACAATGAGCAGTTCTTC. Its protein is CASSEGGRAYNEQFF.

V gene TRBV5-1 combines with J gene TRBJ2-3; no firm D call. Germline-derived CDR1 and CDR2 are SGHRS and YFSETQ. The CDR3 sequence is 15 residues long. Trimming shortened V by 0 bases and J by 1 base, and 9 bases separated the two germline ends. The CDR3 DNA sequence: TGCGCCAGCAGCTTGGGTAGTCGAGGCACAGATACGCAGTATTTT. Translation: CASSLGSRGTDTQYF.

CDR3 sequence: CASSPQRARSDTGELFF. Written as DNA, the CDR3 is TGTGCCAGCAGCCCCCAGAGGGCTAGGTCCGACACCGGGGAGCTGTTTTTT. This chain links TRBV9 with TRBJ2-2; D might be TRBD2 (5 bases). CDR1 SGDLS and CDR2 YYNGEE come from the germline V gene. The germline V and J ends were trimmed by 4 bases and 3 bases, with 19 bases remaining between them. CDR3 length: 17 residues.

The gene calls are TRBV27 and TRBJ2-3; D is possibly TRBD2 (5 bases). The CDR3 runs to 14 residues. The ends were cut back, 3 bases at V and 2 bases at J, with 9 bases in the middle. The germline gives CDR1 MNHEY, CDR2 SMNVEV (reference sequence). CDR3 sequence reads: CASSFQRPTDTQYF. CDR3 coding DNA: TGTGCCAGCAGTTTCCAGCGGCCCACAGATACGCAGTATTTT.

The rearrangement uses TRBV10-3 and TRBJ1-2; TRBD1 matches 7 bases. The V segment lost 0 bases and the J segment 6 bases; nucleotides outside the gene matches: 4. Germline V CDR1 and CDR2: ENHRY, SYGVKD. This CDR3 contains 14 residues. CDR3 nucleotide sequence: TGTGCCATCAGTGAGTCGGTGGGACAGAATGGCTACACCTTC. This gives the protein CAISESVGQNGYTF.

CDR3: CASSPRTGARNQPQHF. CDR3 DNA sequence: TGTGCCAGTAGTCCCCGGACAGGGGCCCGCAATCAGCCCCAGCATTTT. This chain uses TRBV19 with TRBJ1-5, with 9 positions matching TRBD1. With V trimmed by 5 bases and J by 2 bases, 7 bases remained unmatched. In germline, CDR1 is LNHDA, CDR2 SQIVND (reference sequence). The CDR3 extends over 16 amino acids. Supplemented by reference TRBV19 and TRBJ1-5, the full variable domain reads DGGITQSPKYLFRKEGQNVTLSCEQNLNHDAMYWYRQDPGQGLRLIYYSQIVNDFQKGDIAEGYSVSREKKESFPLTVTSAQKNPTAFYLCASSPRTGARNQPQHFGDGTRLSIL.